This TCR beta chain was obtained from a study of CD8 T cells in ankylosing spondylitis. Study-wide points: Past research had described some motif variants in reactive arthritis synovial fluid and blood.

The table lists this clonotype with a count of one. Antigen unknown. By quantitative 5'-RACE with molecular barcodes, the TCR beta libraries were made. Using its own MiXCR run on the 5' RACE reads, TCRdb lists one record per CDR3 protein. The profile covers 200,000 or so distinct CDR3 sequences, with 25% to 30% appearing a single time and 6.6% taken by the ten largest. Germline V gives CDR1 LGHNA, CDR2 YNFKEQ. Deletions cut 11 bases from V and 0 bases from J, with 7 bases between. CDR3 size: 11 residues. The clonotype originates from a male donor with ankylosing spondylitis or in good health (not recorded which). Specimen: blood, either unsorted or a sorted T cell fraction (not recorded which). The genes are TRBV4-2 and TRBJ1-2, with a weak D call TRBD1 (5 bases). CDR3 sequence (DNA): TGTGCCGGGGGGTCTAACTATGGCTACACCTTC. Translating gives CAGGSNYGYTF.